Included here is one TCR beta chain sequence, with context. The entry originates in a study of patients and donors after allogeneic stem cell transplantation. One entry per CDR3 protein, called by TCRdb with MiXCR from the RT-PCR reads. The sample has about 210,000 distinct CDR3 sequences; 35% to 45% are singletons. The receptor's source is a human donor who was either an allogeneic HSCT recipient or a stem cell or donor lymphocyte infusion donor (not recorded which). It is not recorded whose cells these are; they may come from a transplant donor. Sequenced sample: blood, either unsorted or a sorted T cell fraction (not recorded which).

The CDR3 nucleotides read TGTGCCTGGAGCTTCGGGACAGGGGTGAGCTCCTATAATTCACCCCTCCACTTT. This gives the protein CAWSFGTGVSSYNSPLHF. The V gene is TRBV30, the J gene TRBJ1-6; 10 nucleotides line up with TRBD1. Germline V CDR1 and CDR2: GTSNPN, SVGIG (reference sequence). The CDR3 runs 18 residues. The V and J ends lost 3 bases and 0 bases, in that order; junction bases with no gene match: 8.